The 21 T cell receptor beta chains presented below share a single source sample, sequenced in a study of post-analysis software for immune sequencing data. Their cognate antigens are unknown. Researchers reported that TCR beta cDNA libraries carried unique molecular identifiers. TCRdb called the PCR reads again in MiXCR, with one record for every CDR3 protein. The sample records about half a million distinct CDR3 sequences, 34% being singletons. Study findings and constraints: Patients had higher frequencies than controls of a handful of TRBV segments, including TRBV5-6, TRBV5-1 and TRBV20-1.

Sequencing was performed on blood. These TCRs come from a girl between 2 and 17 years old with multiple sclerosis.

The rearrangement joins TRBV20-1 to TRBJ2-3, with D uncertain. CDR1 and CDR2 from the germline V gene are DFQATT and SNEGSKA (reference sequence). Trimming pared 3 bases from V and 6 bases from J, leaving 13 bases between. The CDR3 is made up of 13 amino acids. The CDR3, as DNA: TGCAGTGCTAGTCAGCCCCCATGGGATACGCAGTATTTT. It encodes CSASQPPWDTQYF.

This clonotype was picked up one time. The chain is built from TRBV4-2 and TRBJ2-5; 9 bases are a match to TRBD1. Looked up from germline, CDR1 is LGHNA and CDR2 is YNFKEQ. This CDR3 has 16 residues. V was clipped by 4 bases and J by 5 bases; unmatched bases: 11. CDR3 nucleotide sequence: TGTGCCAGCAGCCGACCCCGGGGACAGGGAGAGGAGACCCAGTACTTC. Translation gives CASSRPRGQGEETQYF.

There are many counts of this clonotype. The chain joins TRBV19 to TRBJ2-1; possibly TRBD2 for D (7 bases). CDR3 length: 15 amino acids. Germline V gives CDR1 LNHDA, CDR2 SQIVND (reference sequence). Trimming left V 5 bases short and J 4 bases short, with 15 bases between. This CDR3 reads CASSPRGAGYNEQFF. CDR3 bases: TGTGCCAGTAGTCCTCGGGGGGCGGGGTACAATGAGCAGTTCTTC.

This chain connects TRBV9 to TRBJ2-7; D could derive from TRBD1 or TRBD2 (5 bases each). V was clipped by 0 bases and J by 2 bases, with 9 bases between them. The CDR3 is made up of 14 amino acids. From germline, CDR1 is SGDLS and CDR2 YYNGEE. The CDR3 nucleotides are TGTGCCAGCAGCGTAGGAGGGGCGACCTACGAGCAGTACTTC. It codes for CASSVGGATYEQYF. Using reference TRBV9 and TRBJ2-7 for the parts outside the CDR3, the full variable domain is DSGVTQTPKHLITATGQRVTLRCSPRSGDLSVYWYQQSLDQGLQFLIQYYNGEERAKGNILERFSAQQFPDLHSELNLSSLELGDSALYFCASSVGGATYEQYFGPGTRLTVT.

This rearrangement joins TRBV2 to TRBJ1-2, with D possibly being TRBD1 (5 bases). The CDR3 is 15 amino acids. Germline V gene sequence: CDR1 SNHLY, CDR2 FYNNEI. Trimming took 2 bases from V and 7 from J, leaving 17 bases between them. CDR3 sequence (DNA): TGTGCCAGCAGTGAAAGGCCGGACAAAAGGCGTGGCTACACCTTC. Amino acid sequence: CASSERPDKRRGYTF.

This clonotype was seen only a few times. This chain uses TRBV24-1 with TRBJ2-2; D unresolved. Between the trimmed V and J ends, which lost 4 bases and 8 bases, there was a span of 13 bases. Germline V CDR1 and CDR2: KGHDR, SFDVKD. The CDR3 spans 14 residues. CDR3 coding DNA: TGTGCCACCAGTGACGCTCGGCCTTTTGGGGAGCTGTTTTTT. It translates to CATSDARPFGELFF.

This chain uses TRBV25-1 with TRBJ2-5; TRBD1 matches 8 bases. Germline CDR1 is MGHDK and CDR2 is SYGVNS. This CDR3 region has 14 residues. The V segment lost 2 bases and the J segment 5 bases; nucleotides outside the gene matches: 4. CDR3 protein: CASSEQGAYETQYF. The CDR3 DNA sequence: TGTGCCAGCAGTGAACAGGGGGCTTATGAGACCCAGTACTTC. The variable domain in full, with the rest retrieved from reference TRBV25-1 and TRBJ2-5, is EADIYQTPRYLVIGTGKKITLECSQTMGHDKMYWYQQDPGMELHLIHYSYGVNSTEKGDLSSESTVSRIRTEHFPLTLESARPSHTSQYLCASSEQGAYETQYFGPGTRLLVL.

Comment on this clonotype: At one end the junction does not follow the germline gene, possibly because of a read error. V is TRBV6-5 and J is TRBJ1-1, with 8 positions matching TRBD1. The CDR3 is 14 amino acids. The V gene's germline CDR1 is MNHEY and CDR2 SVGAGI. The CDR3 sequence: CACSCYDRGTEAFF. CDR3 nucleotides: TGTGCCTGCAGTTGTTATGACAGGGGCACTGAAGCTTTCTTT.

The chain links TRBV20-1 to TRBJ2-1, with a tentative D call TRBD2 (7 bases). V was pared by 0 bases and J by 4 bases, with 13 bases between. In germline, CDR1 is DFQATT, CDR2 SNEGSKA (reference sequence). The CDR3 length is 15 residues. The CDR3 DNA sequence: TGCAGTGCTAGAGATAGGGGGGGCGGATACAATGAGCAGTTCTTC. As protein: CSARDRGGGYNEQFF.

The CDR3 nucleotides are TGTGCCAGCAGTCTCGCGGGCATGAGTAGCGCTGAAGCTTTCTTT. Its translation is CASSLAGMSSAEAFF. V and J are TRBV6-5 and TRBJ1-1; D is unclear. The V gene's germline CDR1 is MNHEY and CDR2 SVGAGI. With 5 bases removed from V and 6 bases from J, the gap between germline ends came to 19 bases. The CDR3 consists of 15 residues.

With regard to this clonotype: This could be a read error, since a much larger clone is one nucleotide away. V and J are TRBV5-1 and TRBJ1-2, with D uncertain. This CDR3 comprises 13 residues. Germline CDR1 reads SGHRS; CDR2 reads YFSETQ. V was shortened by 0 bases and J by 1 base, with 4 bases between the two germline ends. CDR3 sequence reads: CASSLGNNYGYTF. CDR3 DNA: TGCGCCAGCAGCTTGGGAAATAACTATGGCTACACCTTC. Filled out from reference TRBV5-1 and TRBJ1-2, the complete variable domain reads KAGVTQTPRYLIKTRGQQVTLSCSPISGHRSVSWYQQTPGQGLQFLFEYFSETQRNKGNFPGRFSGRQFSNSRSEMNVSTLELGDSALYLCASSLGNNYGYTFGSGTRLTVV.

This clonotype was observed a handful of times. At one boundary the junction diverges from the germline segment, which might be a read error. The chain joins TRBV7-2 to TRBJ2-6, with D possibly being TRBD1 (5 bases). Germline loops: CDR1 SGHTA, CDR2 FQGNSA. The CDR3 has 14 residues. CDR3 in DNA: TGTGCCAGCAGCTTAGACTCTGGGGCCAACGTCCGGACTTTC. Protein: CASSLDSGANVRTF. Combining the CDR3 with reference TRBV7-2 and TRBJ2-6 gives the whole variable domain GAGVSQSPSNKVTEKGKDVELRCDPISGHTALYWYRQSLGQGLEFLIYFQGNSAPDKSGLPSDRFSAERTGGSVSTLTIQRTQQEDSAVYLCASSLDSGANVRTFGAGSRLTVL.

The chain recombines TRBV29-1 with TRBJ2-7; D is unclear. CDR3 length equals 12 residues. Deletions cut 5 bases from V and 0 bases from J, with 8 bases between. The germline gives CDR1 SQVTM, CDR2 ANQGSEA. This chain's CDR3 is CSVRGISYEQYF. The CDR3 bases are TGCAGCGTTCGCGGAATCTCCTACGAGCAGTACTTC.

V gene TRBV25-1 combines with J gene TRBJ2-4; D unresolved. This CDR3 spans 14 amino acids. Per germline, CDR1 MGHDK and CDR2 SYGVNS. The V end lost 3 bases, the J end lost 2 bases, and 8 bases lay between the germline ends. The CDR3 loop reads CASSDVGPKNIQYF. CDR3 bases: TGTGCCAGCAGTGACGTGGGTCCCAAAAACATTCAGTACTTC. Drawing the rest from reference TRBV25-1 and TRBJ2-4, the complete variable domain is EADIYQTPRYLVIGTGKKITLECSQTMGHDKMYWYQQDPGMELHLIHYSYGVNSTEKGDLSSESTVSRIRTEHFPLTLESARPSHTSQYLCASSDVGPKNIQYFGAGTRLSVL.

This clonotype appeared many times. This chain joins TRBV5-1 and TRBJ1-5; no clear D. V was clipped by 4 bases and J by 3 bases, with 8 bases between them. The CDR3 runs 13 residues. In germline, CDR1 is SGHRS, CDR2 YFSETQ. CDR3 protein: CASSLRPNQPQHF. CDR3 DNA: TGCGCCAGCAGCCTTCGGCCCAATCAGCCCCAGCATTTT.

This clonotype turned up a few times. The rearrangement joins TRBV15 to TRBJ1-2, with D possibly matching TRBD1 (6 bases). The CDR3 sequence is 15 residues long. The germline V gene has CDR1 LNHNV and CDR2 YYDKDF (reference sequence). Trimming left V 0 bases short and J 4 bases short, with 12 bases between. The CDR3 bases are TGTGCCACCAGCAGAGATCGGGGGCAGGGCTATGGCTACACCTTC. Residues: CATSRDRGQGYGYTF.

This clonotype was recorded a few times. V gene TRBV5-1 combines with J gene TRBJ2-7, with 9 bases identical to TRBD1. The CDR3 contains 15 residues. J was trimmed by 0 bases and V by 2 bases; bases with no gene match: 3. From germline, CDR1 is SGHRS and CDR2 YFSETQ. CDR3 coding DNA: TGCGCCAGCAGCTTCAGACAGGGGGACTCCTACGAGCAGTACTTC. Translating gives CASSFRQGDSYEQYF. The full variable domain, rest sourced from reference TRBV5-1 and TRBJ2-7, is KAGVTQTPRYLIKTRGQQVTLSCSPISGHRSVSWYQQTPGQGLQFLFEYFSETQRNKGNFPGRFSGRQFSNSRSEMNVSTLELGDSALYLCASSFRQGDSYEQYFGPGTRLTVT.

This clonotype was counted only a few times. CDR3 protein: CASSRQTGLNSPLHF. Here the CDR3 DNA reads TGTGCCAGCAGCCGTCAGACAGGGTTGAATTCACCCCTCCACTTT. The chain carries TRBV7-9 and TRBJ1-6; 7 positions agree with TRBD1. CDR3 size: 15 residues. Germline V gene lookup returns CDR1 SEHNR and CDR2 FQNEAQ (reference sequence). V lost 5 bases and J lost 7; bases outside the gene matches: 8.

V usage is TRBV20-1 and J usage is TRBJ2-3; D not certain. Germline V gene lookup returns CDR1 DFQATT and CDR2 SNEGSKA (reference sequence). The V end was cut by 2 bases, the J end by 0 bases, with 9 bases between. The CDR3 is made up of 14 amino acids. The CDR3 sequence: CSARPRPSTDTQYF. The CDR3 region has the DNA TGCAGTGCTAGACCCCGACCCAGCACAGATACGCAGTATTTT.

The chain carries TRBV20-1 and TRBJ2-3, with 7 positions matching TRBD1. Germline V gene lookup returns CDR1 DFQATT and CDR2 SNEGSKA (reference sequence). The CDR3 has 15 residues. Trimming at V came to 1 base and at J to 2 bases, leaving 6 bases not matched to a gene. The CDR3 region is CSARGDSLFTDTQYF. For the CDR3, the DNA is TGCAGTGCTAGAGGGGACAGCTTATTCACAGATACGCAGTATTTT.

The J gene is TRBJ2-7, the V gene TRBV12-3 or TRBV12-4; D is undetermined. The J call is doubtful: the DNA matches TRBJ2-5 better. There are 11 residues in the CDR3. This chain's CDR3 is CASIIGETQYF. The CDR3 DNA reads as TGTGCCAGCATCATCGGGGAGACCCAGTACTTC.